The clone carrying this T cell receptor beta chain came up a few times. The sample originates from a study of early T cells in non-severe SARS-CoV-2 infection. Study information: Sequencing input comprised bulk RNA from unsorted whole blood; chain pairing was not available.

The library protocol tagged individual cDNA molecules with unique molecular identifiers. TCRdb reprocessed the 5' RACE reads with MiXCR, giving one entry per CDR3 protein. Here the sample spans about 100,000 distinct CDR3 sequences, less than 15% being singletons. The clonotype originates from an adult who was a healthcare worker with PCR-confirmed SARS-CoV-2 infection or an uninfected control (not recorded which). The sample was whole blood.

The CDR3 nucleotides read TGCAGCACTAGCGGGGGGGAAGAGACCCAGTACTTC. It codes for CSTSGGEETQYF. The gene calls are TRBV29-1 and TRBJ2-5; 13 nucleotides align to TRBD2. Germline values: CDR1 SQVTM, CDR2 ANQGSEA. The CDR3 length is 12 residues. V shed 8 bases and J 3 bases; nucleotides not matched to a gene: 0.